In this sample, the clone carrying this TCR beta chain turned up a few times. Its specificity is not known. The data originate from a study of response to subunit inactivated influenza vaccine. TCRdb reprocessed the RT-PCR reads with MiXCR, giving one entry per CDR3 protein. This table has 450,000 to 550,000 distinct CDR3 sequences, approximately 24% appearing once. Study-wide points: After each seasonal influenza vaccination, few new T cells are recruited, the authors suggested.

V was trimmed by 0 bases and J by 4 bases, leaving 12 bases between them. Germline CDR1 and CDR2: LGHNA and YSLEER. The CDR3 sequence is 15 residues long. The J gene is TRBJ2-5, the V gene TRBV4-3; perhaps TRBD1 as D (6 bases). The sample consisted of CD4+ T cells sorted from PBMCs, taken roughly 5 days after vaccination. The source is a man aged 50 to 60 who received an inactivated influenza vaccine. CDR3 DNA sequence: TGCGCCAGCAGCCAAGATTACAGGGCTGGAGAGACCCAGTACTTC. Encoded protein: CASSQDYRAGETQYF.